The next 29 T cell receptor beta chains were all read from a single sample in a study of T cell repertoires in cytomegalovirus infection (dated by TCRdb to about 2019). The listed sequencing device is Illumina HiSeq 1500. TCRdb applied fastp at Q25 and MiXCR to the public reads, then kept only in-frame beta chains. Each entry merges the rows of one CDR3 protein and shows their most common DNA and genes. The sample data list 200,000 to 250,000 distinct CDR3 sequences, and 22% of these were observed just once. 15% to 20% of the sample rests with the top ten. The specimen was CD8+ T cells from PBMCs. These receptors came from a human donor in good health (CMV status not recorded). Some clones in this sample may be carry-over from other donors' samples.

This clonotype was picked up many times. The chain joins TRBV2 to TRBJ2-7; D ambiguous. This CDR3 has 10 amino acids. Germline-derived CDR1 and CDR2 are SNHLY and FYNNEI. The V and J ends lost 5 bases and 5 bases respectively, with 4 bases between them. CDR3 in amino acids: CASSIHEQYF. In DNA form, the CDR3 reads TGTGCCAGCAGTATCCACGAGCAGTACTTC.

The chain is built from TRBV27 and TRBJ1-1; possible D gene TRBD1, 5 bases. CDR1 and CDR2 from the germline V gene are MNHEY and SMNVEV (reference sequence). CDR3 length: 15 residues. Trimming stripped 3 bases from V and 0 bases from J, with 11 bases between. The CDR3 protein is CASSFDTGMNTEAFF. CDR3 bases: TGTGCCAGCAGTTTTGACACAGGAATGAACACTGAAGCTTTCTTT.

CDR3 in amino acids: CSASQGASGQPQHF. The CDR3 DNA follows: TGCAGTGCTAGCCAGGGGGCGTCGGGACAGCCCCAGCATTTT. The chain couples TRBV20-1 to TRBJ1-5, with 8 bases aligning to TRBD1. The CDR3 has 14 residues. V shed 3 bases and J 7 bases; nucleotides not matched to a gene: 8. CDR1 is DFQATT, CDR2 SNEGSKA, per germline (reference sequence).

This clonotype was seen ten or more times. CDR3 DNA: TGTGCCAGCAGCTTAGGTCTAGGGGGCATAGCTTTCTTT. Its protein product is CASSLGLGGIAFF. V gene TRBV7-6 combines with J gene TRBJ1-1; 7 bases fit TRBD1. The CDR3 consists of 13 residues. The J segment lost 10 bases and the V segment lost 1 base, leaving 6 bases of the junction unmatched. Germline CDR1 reads SGHVS; CDR2 reads FNYEAQ. The full variable domain, with the rest looked up from reference TRBV7-6 and TRBJ1-1, is GAGVSQSPRYKVTKRGQDVALRCDPISGHVSLYWYRQALGQGPEFLTYFNYEAQQDKSGLPNDRFSAERPEGSISTLTIQRTEQRDSAMYRCASSLGLGGIAFFGQGTRLTVV.

This sequence joins TRBV6-5 and TRBJ1-2, with a possible D match to TRBD1 (6 bases). Germline CDR1 and CDR2: MNHEY and SVGAGI. The V end was cut by 2 bases, the J end by 1 base, with 8 bases between. The CDR3 runs to 14 residues. The CDR3 bases are TGTGCCAGCAGTTACCAGGGGATTAACTATGGCTACACCTTC. This translates into CASSYQGINYGYTF.

The table lists this clonotype with many counts. The chain uses TRBV20-1 and TRBJ1-2; 7 bases are shared with TRBD1. The CDR3 totals 15 residues. After removal of 0 bases from V and 6 bases from J, the junction contained 10 bases not matched to a gene. Germline V gives CDR1 DFQATT, CDR2 SNEGSKA (reference sequence). The CDR3 DNA reads TGCAGTGCTAGAGATGTCGACAGGGACTGGGATGGCTACACCTTC. Translating it yields CSARDVDRDWDGYTF.

This clonotype was counted only a few times. This chain connects TRBV5-5 to TRBJ1-5; D might be TRBD1 (5 bases). The CDR3 runs 14 residues. Trimming removed 4 bases at V and 7 bases at J, with 15 bases between. Per the germline V gene, CDR1 is SGHKS and CDR2 is YYEKEE (reference sequence). The CDR3 protein is CASSKDTGEQPQHF. CDR3 bases: TGTGCCAGCAGCAAGGACACCGGGGAGCAGCCCCAGCATTTT.

The DNA of the CDR3 is TGCAGTGCTAGCGGGCAGGGCGTCTACAATGAGCAGTTCTTC. Translation: CSASGQGVYNEQFF. This sequence joins TRBV20-1 and TRBJ2-1, with D possibly being TRBD1 (5 bases). Trimming removed 3 bases from V and 3 bases from J, with 12 bases in between. Germline CDR1 DFQATT, CDR2 SNEGSKA (reference sequence). CDR3 length equals 14 residues.

This clonotype was found a few times. This chain joins TRBV6-5 and TRBJ2-7; D not certain. CDR3 length equals 14 residues. Germline V gene data show CDR1 as MNHEY and CDR2 as SVGAGI. Trimming pared 4 bases from V and 4 bases from J, leaving 14 bases between. The DNA of the CDR3 is TGTGCCAGCAGTTTAAATCTTCCCGGGTACGAGCAGTACTTC. This gives the protein CASSLNLPGYEQYF.

There are many counts of this clonotype. The chain combines TRBV20-1 with TRBJ1-1, with D possibly TRBD1 on 5 matching bases. CDR1 is DFQATT and CDR2 is SNEGSKA in the germline V gene (reference sequence). Trimming cost V 3 bases and J 8 bases, with 10 bases left between them. This CDR3 region has 11 residues. The CDR3 is CSASRDGEAFF. The CDR3 coding sequence is TGCAGTGCTAGTCGGGACGGCGAAGCTTTCTTT.

In this sample, this clonotype turned up a few times. The chain employs TRBV14 and TRBJ2-5; no firm D call. The germline gives CDR1 SGHDN, CDR2 FVKESK. The CDR3 runs to 13 residues. Between the trimmed V and J ends, which lost 1 base and 7 bases, there was a span of 10 bases. The CDR3 reads CASSQVPPGTQYF. The CDR3 nucleotides read TGTGCCAGCAGCCAAGTCCCACCTGGGACCCAGTACTTC. Looking up the rest from reference TRBV14 and TRBJ2-5 gives the full variable domain: EAGVTQFPSHSVIEKGQTVTLRCDPISGHDNLYWYRRVMGKEIKFLLHFVKESKQDESGMPNNRFLAERTGGTYSTLKVQPAELEDSGVYFCASSQVPPGTQYFGPGTRLLVL.

This clonotype was counted many times. The chain links TRBV7-3 to TRBJ2-2; TRBD2 aligns across 11 bases. V lost 5 bases and J lost 4; bases outside the gene matches: 12. CDR3 length: 18 amino acids. Germline V gives CDR1 SGHTA, CDR2 FQGTGA. CDR3 amino acids: CASSPIGSGGAGTGELFF. The CDR3 DNA sequence: TGTGCCAGCAGCCCCATTGGTAGCGGGGGGGCCGGCACCGGGGAGCTGTTTTTT.

This clonotype was recorded only once. The gene calls are TRBV29-1 and TRBJ2-7; 9 bases are a match to TRBD2. The trim removed 2 bases at V and 3 bases at J, leaving 5 bases unmatched. Germline V gene lookup returns CDR1 SQVTM and CDR2 ANQGSEA. The CDR3 has 14 amino acids. CDR3 coding DNA: TGCAGCGTTGAACTAGCGGGGACTTTCTACGAGCAGTACTTC. Amino acid sequence: CSVELAGTFYEQYF.

This clonotype was counted a few times. In nucleotides, the CDR3 is TGTGCCAGCAGAGACTGGACAGGCACTGAAGCTTTCTTT. Amino acid sequence: CASRDWTGTEAFF. The chain couples TRBV3-1 to TRBJ1-1; 7 nucleotides match TRBD1. Trimming took 6 bases from V and 4 from J; bases not matched to a gene: 5. Germline V gene lookup returns CDR1 LGHDT and CDR2 YNNKEL (reference sequence). The CDR3 consists of 13 residues.

In this sample, this clonotype turned up many times. The chain employs TRBV7-6 and TRBJ2-5; D remains ambiguous. Between the trimmed V and J ends, which lost 5 bases and 1 base, there was a span of 14 bases. Germline loops: CDR1 SGHVS, CDR2 FNYEAQ. The CDR3 is 15 amino acids. CDR3 sequence reads: CASSPASFAQETQYF. The CDR3 nucleotides read TGTGCCAGCAGCCCAGCTTCGTTTGCCCAAGAGACCCAGTACTTC.

This sequence joins TRBV28 and TRBJ1-5; D may be TRBD1 (5 bases). CDR1 is MDHEN and CDR2 is SYDVKM in the germline V gene. This CDR3 is built from 13 residues. The ends were cut back, 7 bases at V and 4 bases at J, with 11 bases in the middle. The CDR3 sequence is CASMRGDNQPQHF. The CDR3 nucleotides read TGTGCCAGCATGCGAGGGGATAATCAGCCCCAGCATTTT.

This chain connects TRBV25-1 to TRBJ2-3; maybe TRBD2 (7 bases). V was pared by 0 bases and J by 0 bases, with 28 bases between. The CDR3 runs to 22 residues. CDR1 and CDR2 from the germline V gene are MGHDK and SYGVNS. CDR3 nucleotides: TGTGCCAGCAGTGAATATAACCCCATAATTACGACGGGGGGCCCTAGCACAGATACGCAGTATTTT. It yields the protein CASSEYNPIITTGGPSTDTQYF.

The chain links TRBV29-1 to TRBJ2-7; a weak D match, TRBD1 (6 bases). The CDR3 has 15 amino acids. Germline CDR1 and CDR2: SQVTM and ANQGSEA. V lost 0 bases and J 7 bases, leaving 19 bases between the germline ends. The CDR3, as DNA: TGCAGCGTTGAAGATCCGCTACAGGGCCGCCTAGAGCAGTACTTC. It is translated as CSVEDPLQGRLEQYF.

This clonotype was seen ten or more times. The chain has TRBV28 and TRBJ2-6; either TRBD1 or TRBD2 may supply D (5 bases each). This CDR3 is 15 amino acids long. CDR1 and CDR2 from the germline V gene are MDHEN and SYDVKM. Trimming pared 6 bases from V and 3 bases from J, leaving 12 bases between. CDR3 sequence: CASSLPGSGANVLTF. Written as DNA, the CDR3 is TGTGCCAGCAGCCTTCCAGGGAGTGGGGCCAACGTCCTGACTTTC.

This clonotype was observed a few times. The V gene is TRBV4-1, the J gene TRBJ1-1; maybe TRBD1 (5 bases). The V and J ends lost 0 bases and 5 bases respectively, with 10 bases between them. CDR1 MGHRA and CDR2 YSYEKL come from the germline V gene. This CDR3 spans 14 amino acids. CDR3 in DNA: TGCGCCAGCAGCCAAGAGGCAGGGATGACTGAAGCTTTCTTT. Its translation is CASSQEAGMTEAFF.

This sequence joins TRBV7-4 and TRBJ1-1; 7 bases are shared with TRBD1. The length of the CDR3 is 17 residues. The V segment lost 1 base and the J segment 2 bases; nucleotides outside the gene matches: 10. Germline lookup yields CDR1 SGHVT and CDR2 SQSDAQ. Here the CDR3 DNA reads TGTGCCAGCAGCTTAGGCCAGACAAGGGGGCTTAACACTGAAGCTTTCTTT. Protein sequence: CASSLGQTRGLNTEAFF.

This clonotype turned up a few times. The chain has TRBV28 and TRBJ1-6; no definite D call. This CDR3 has 15 amino acids. In germline, CDR1 is MDHEN, CDR2 SYDVKM. With 1 base removed from V and 8 bases from J, the gap between germline ends came to 12 bases. In DNA, the CDR3 is TGTGCCAGCAGTTTATTAATGGGGAATGATTCACCCCTCCACTTT. Amino acids: CASSLLMGNDSPLHF.

This clonotype was detected only a few times. The CDR3 DNA reads as TGTGCCAGCAGCTCGCCCGGGAGGATATACGAGCAGTACTTC. This gives the protein CASSSPGRIYEQYF. This chain joins TRBV11-2 and TRBJ2-7; 7 nucleotides agree with TRBD2. With 4 bases clipped from V and 4 bases from J, the junction kept 7 bases outside the gene matches. This CDR3 comprises 14 residues. CDR1 and CDR2 (germline): SGHAT, FQNNGV.

The V gene is TRBV6-5, the J gene TRBJ2-1; D is ambiguous. The V end lost 5 bases, the J end lost 4 bases, and 18 bases lay between the germline ends. Germline assignment: CDR1 MNHEY and CDR2 SVGAGI. The CDR3 extends over 16 amino acids. CDR3: CASSLQAVLDYNEQFF. As DNA, the CDR3 is TGTGCCAGCAGTCTCCAGGCAGTCCTAGATTACAATGAGCAGTTCTTC.

About this clonotype itself: This may be a read error: a much more frequent sequence differs by one nucleotide. V usage is TRBV28 and J usage is TRBJ2-5; 9 nucleotides align to TRBD2. The CDR3 runs to 15 residues. J was trimmed by 3 bases and V by 5 bases; bases with no gene match: 7. Germline values: CDR1 MDHEN, CDR2 SYDVKM. CDR3 protein: CASSLRLAGKETQYF. The CDR3 DNA sequence: TGTGCCAGCAGTCTTAGGCTAGCGGGGAAAGAGACCCAGTACTTC.

At least ten counts were recorded for this clonotype. V and J are TRBV6-5 and TRBJ1-4, with D hard to call. Germline V CDR1 and CDR2: MNHEY, SVGAGI. The CDR3 is 17 residues long. V was clipped by 0 bases and J by 0 bases, with 11 bases between them. The CDR3 DNA follows: TGTGCCAGCAGTTACTCGAGAGAGGTTGCAACTAATGAAAAACTGTTTTTT. Its protein is CASSYSREVATNEKLFF.

The genes are TRBV20-1 and TRBJ2-5; D perhaps matches TRBD1 (5 bases). Germline values: CDR1 DFQATT, CDR2 SNEGSKA (reference sequence). There are 17 residues in the CDR3. V dropped 2 bases and J dropped 2 bases, with 21 bases sitting between them. CDR3 amino acids: CSARFQVPLGAQETQYF. In DNA, the CDR3 is TGCAGTGCTAGATTCCAAGTCCCGCTAGGGGCACAAGAGACCCAGTACTTC.

This clonotype showed up many times. The V and J genes are TRBV7-8 and TRBJ2-5; 8 bases fit TRBD2. V shed 7 bases and J 2 bases; nucleotides not matched to a gene: 9. The germline CDR1 and CDR2 sequences are SGHVS and FQNEAQ. The CDR3 covers 15 residues. The DNA of the CDR3 is TGTGCCAGCATCAAAGCGGGGGAGGAGCAAGAGACCCAGTACTTC. It is translated as CASIKAGEEQETQYF.

This clonotype was counted between two and nine times. This chain uses TRBV20-1 with TRBJ2-1; D gene unclear. The CDR3 extends over 13 amino acids. From germline, CDR1 is DFQATT and CDR2 SNEGSKA (reference sequence). Trimming cost V 5 bases and J 0 bases, with 8 bases left between them. This CDR3 reads CSAWVGSYNEQFF. In nucleotides, the CDR3 is TGCAGTGCTTGGGTGGGCTCCTACAATGAGCAGTTCTTC.